This T cell receptor beta chain appears in the sequencing data of a study of OX40 agonist ivuxolimab in advanced cancers. The CDR3 has 15 amino acids. The germline gives CDR1 MDHEN, CDR2 SYDVKM. J lost 3 bases, V lost 7 bases, and 9 bases had no gene match. Method: immunoSEQ multiplex PCR; TCRdb's copy keeps in-frame clones and lacks some. Of about 35,000 clones listed, roughly 84% were seen once; the top ten hold approximately 2%. The source material was CD4+ or CD8+ T cells sorted from blood, sampled in a trial of the OX40 agonist ivuxolimab. This sequence joins TRBV28 and TRBJ2-1, with 7 nucleotides matching TRBD2. The source is an adult with an advanced solid tumor such as melanoma, head and neck, liver or kidney cancer. This CDR3 is CASTLAGSYYNEQFF. The CDR3 DNA follows: TGTGCCAGCACCTTAGCGGGTTCCTACTACAATGAGCAGTTCTTC.